The T cell receptor (beta chain) under discussion was sequenced for a study of T-cell reconstitution after alpha-beta-depleted transplantation in children (TCRdb year 2016). Background on the whole study: The study quantitatively tracked T-cell immune reconstitution after TCRalphabeta/CD19-depleted allogeneic hematopoietic cell transplantation in children using TCR repertoire profiling.

Library preparation employed PCR. TCRdb lists the instrument as Illumina HiSeq 2500. To normalize quantification of the TCRbeta repertoire, the TCR libraries were built with molecular barcoding that relied on unique molecular identifiers. TCRdb reprocessed the public reads (quality trimming at Q25 with fastp, clone calling with MiXCR) and kept in-frame beta chains. Under each unique CDR3 protein, matching rows form one entry showing the most common genes and DNA. This sample lists a few hundred thousand distinct CDR3 sequences; about a quarter were detected once. The ten largest make up around a third of the sample. Overall study outcomes, separate from this receptor: In some patients, the high TCRbeta diversity seen at day 60 was put down to recipient T cells and intrathymic progenitors that had survived conditioning. The frequencies of hyperexpanded clones fell over the following months, and after one year, T-cell counts and TCRbeta diversity were mostly attributed to newly produced T cells. The apparently early recovery of alphabetaT-cell counts about two months after transplant reportedly depended on only several hundred rapidly expanded clones that came from non-depleted graft cells.

The germline V gene sets CDR1 to SGHVS and CDR2 to FQNEAQ. Measured from the cysteine to the phenylalanine, the CDR3 is 15 residues long. Just the 45-base CDR3 DNA is kept, in frame starting at base 1. V is shortened by 5 bases, J by 5 bases, and the region joining them spans 17 bases. The sample's treatment or condition label, in plain terms: allogeneic hematopoietic cell transplantation with graft depleted of TCRalphabeta T cells and CD19 B cells. The transplant recipients were children given TCRalphabeta/CD19-depleted allogeneic hematopoietic cell grafts. Worth noting for this clonotype: Its specific antigen is unknown. Per-nucleotide qualities are absent, and no much larger clonotype sits a single base away.

This TCR came from a boy younger than two with Wiskott-Aldrich syndrome, due to receive a stem cell transplant. The specimen was PBMCs, collected before TCRalphabeta/CD19-depleted stem cell transplant. The rearrangement combines TRBV7-8 with TRBJ2-3; the D region possibly corresponds to TRBD2 (6 bases align). The DNA is as follows: TGTGCCAGCAGCCGGCACATGGTGGGGGGAGATACGCAGTATTTT. It is translated as CASSRHMVGGDTQYF.